This TCR beta chain originates from a study of cytomegalovirus exposure and HLA in healthy donors. General study results and limits: Specific recognition of CMV antigens was confirmed in vitro for three chains (all CMV-associated). Rarity marked most TCR sequences, yet some public TCRs occurred in many donors. Several of the most significant clusters appeared linked to common viral pathogens, based on a later analysis. A previous analysis found most TCR beta V segments productive roughly 87% or roughly 30% of the time.

Primers included in the PCR were 60 Vbeta and 13 Jbeta primers. Sequencing used immunoSEQ multiplex PCR; TCRdb keeps in-frame clones, though not all of them. The table lists 100,000 to 120,000 clones, 80% of them singletons. Comments on this clone: The target antigen is unknown.

This CDR3 spans 15 amino acids. Per germline, CDR1 SGHTA and CDR2 FQGTGA. The V and J ends lost 5 bases and 1 base respectively, with 9 bases between them. The sequencing input was PBMCs. The chain carries TRBV7-3 and TRBJ2-6; no definite D call. The source is an older woman in good health and CMV-seropositive. The CDR3 bases are TGTGCCAGCAGCCTCACTCGGTCTGGGGCCAACGTCCTGACTTTC. The encoded protein is CASSLTRSGANVLTF.